This T cell receptor beta chain originates from a study of vaccination effects on CD4 cells after COVID-19. About this clone: The antigen remains unidentified.

When ten to eleven days of culture had elapsed, CD4+ T cells were isolated. Only in-frame clones appear in the TCRdb table, and some are missing; sequencing was by immunoSEQ multiplex PCR. The sample holds tens of thousands of clones, around 70% seen once. V gave up 4 bases and J gave up 3 bases; unmatched junction bases: 9. Germline CDR1 reads SGDLS; CDR2 reads YYNGEE. CDR3 length equals 16 residues. The sequencing used CD4+ T cells from PBMCs cultured without peptide, collected before COVID-19 vaccination. This clonotype originated in a human donor who received a COVID-19 vaccine. The chain joins TRBV9 to TRBJ2-7, with TRBD1 matching over 11 bases. CDR3 coding DNA: TGTGCCAGCAGCAAGGACAGGGGGCAAAACGTCTACGAGCAGTACTTC. It specifies CASSKDRGQNVYEQYF.